These 8 T cell receptor beta chains share one sample of origin, sequenced in a study of Ad26.COV2.S vaccination and SARS-CoV-2 variants. Method: immunoSEQ multiplex PCR; TCRdb's copy keeps in-frame clones and lacks some. The profile covers 200,000 to 250,000 clones, with roughly 90% appearing a single time and about 10% taken by the ten largest. Regarding treatment: over 15 received Ad26.COV2.S at low or high dose, single or two shots; about 5 received placebo; per-sample allocation not given. Samples analyzed were those drawn on day 63 after the first vaccine or placebo injection. Sequencing was performed on peripheral blood, taken in a trial of Ad26.COV2.S vaccine versus placebo. The receptors come from a person between 18 and 59 years old who received the Ad26.COV2.S COVID-19 vaccine or a placebo.

The chain recombines TRBV30 with TRBJ2-3, with D possibly TRBD2 on 5 matching bases. V lost 8 bases and J lost 0, with 18 bases in between. The CDR3 has 15 amino acids. Per the germline V gene, CDR1 is GTSNPN and CDR2 is SVGIG (reference sequence). This CDR3 is CATSWERPSTDTQYF. The CDR3 DNA reads TGTGCCACCTCATGGGAGCGACCTAGCACAGATACGCAGTATTTT.

This clone has only one observation. This rearrangement joins TRBV27 to TRBJ2-3; 10 nucleotides line up with TRBD2. The CDR3 has 13 amino acids. Unmatched junction bases numbered 2, after V lost 6 bases and J lost 5 bases. Germline V gene lookup returns CDR1 MNHEY and CDR2 SMNVEV (reference sequence). In DNA, the CDR3 is TGTGCCAGCAGACGACTAGCGGGAGATACGCAGTATTTT. Its translation is CASRRLAGDTQYF.

V is TRBV28 and J is TRBJ1-1; TRBD1 might be the D (6 bases). Germline-derived CDR1 and CDR2 are MDHEN and SYDVKM. The CDR3 is 13 residues long. V was cut by 3 bases and J by 11 bases, with 16 bases left in between. In DNA form, the CDR3 reads TGTGCCAGCAGTTTGGGACACCGAACAGGTGCTTTCTTT. The encoded protein is CASSLGHRTGAFF.

The CDR3 DNA reads TGCGCCAGCAGCCAAAGTAGGGACGGAGTCCTGACTTTC. It encodes CASSQSRDGVLTF. This sequence joins TRBV4-3 and TRBJ2-6, with D possibly being TRBD1 or TRBD2 (5 bases each). V lost 2 bases and J lost 13, with 12 bases in between. Germline CDR1 and CDR2: LGHNA and YSLEER. The CDR3 has 13 residues.

This clone occurred a few times. The chain uses TRBV28 and TRBJ2-7; D is possibly TRBD2 (6 bases). Germline V gene sequence: CDR1 MDHEN, CDR2 SYDVKM. V lost 5 bases, J lost 2 bases, and 16 bases lay in between. The CDR3 covers 15 residues. This CDR3 is CASSPPERATYEQYF. The DNA for the CDR3 is TGTGCCAGCAGTCCACCTGAGCGGGCCACCTACGAGCAGTACTTC. Drawing the rest from reference TRBV28 and TRBJ2-7, the complete variable domain is DVKVTQSSRYLVKRTGEKVFLECVQDMDHENMFWYRQDPGLGLRLIYFSYDVKMKEKGDIPEGYSVSREKKERFSLILESASTNQTSMYLCASSPPERATYEQYFGPGTRLTVT.

The V gene is TRBV28, the J gene TRBJ1-2; 8 positions agree with TRBD1. CDR1 is MDHEN, CDR2 SYDVKM, per germline. With 6 bases clipped from V and 4 bases from J, the junction kept 1 base outside the gene matches. The CDR3 is made up of 12 amino acids. CDR3 coding DNA: TGTGCCAGCAGCGGACAGGGCTATGGCTACACCTTC. Its translation: CASSGQGYGYTF.

This sequence joins TRBV11-1 and TRBJ1-6; 7 bases agree with TRBD1. This CDR3 region has 14 residues. Germline-derived CDR1 and CDR2 are SGHAT and FQDESV (reference sequence). The V and J ends lost 5 bases and 6 bases, in that order; junction bases with no gene match: 4. Here the CDR3 reads CASSPRDSNSPLHF. The CDR3 coding sequence is TGTGCCAGCAGCCCCCGGGACAGTAATTCACCCCTCCACTTT.

V and J are TRBV11-2 and TRBJ2-1; 9 positions match TRBD1. V dropped 6 bases and J dropped 1; count of bases not matched to a gene: 4. The V gene's germline CDR1 is SGHAT and CDR2 FQNNGV. The CDR3 covers 15 residues. As DNA, the CDR3 is TGTGCCAGCAGGTCCGGGACAGGGTCCTACAATGAGCAGTTCTTC. Translation: CASRSGTGSYNEQFF. The full variable domain, completed using reference TRBV11-2 and TRBJ2-1, is EAGVAQSPRYKIIEKRQSVAFWCNPISGHATLYWYQQILGQGPKLLIQFQNNGVVDDSQLPKDRFSAERLKGVDSTLKIQPAKLEDSAVYLCASRSGTGSYNEQFFGPGTRLTVL.